This T cell receptor beta chain stems from a study of cytomegalovirus exposure and HLA in healthy donors. TCRdb's table, derived via immunoSEQ multiplex PCR, lists solely in-frame clones and lacks some. The sample carries 150,000 or so clones, around nine tenths recorded once. The donors were members of the roughly 120-subject validation cohort (separate from the roughly 680-subject first cohort). Broader study findings: It was confirmed in vitro that three of the CMV-associated chains were specific for CMV antigens. The study recorded about 150 TCR beta chains that were cytomegalovirus-associated.

In the case of this clone: What it binds is unknown.

The sequenced sample consisted of PBMCs. This TCR derives from a man between 18 and 29 years old in good health and CMV-seropositive.

The CDR3 region has the DNA TGTGCCAGCTCACCACTCACAGCCCAAACTTGGAACACTGAAGCTTTCTTT. It is translated as CASSPLTAQTWNTEAFF. The chain combines TRBV18 with TRBJ1-1; no firm D call. The germline V and J ends were trimmed by 1 base and 1 base, with 16 bases remaining between them. The CDR3 length is 17 residues. Looked up from germline, CDR1 is KGHSH and CDR2 is LQKENI.